This TCR beta chain originates from a study of blood T cell repertoires in COVID-19. Study-level information: The cDNA or gDNA used as material had been derived from T cells, B-cell-depleted T cells, or PBMCs.

Libraries were prepared by immunoSEQ multiplex PCR; TCRdb keeps only in-frame clonotypes and omits some of them. The sample carries a few hundred thousand clones, roughly nine tenths recorded once. CDR1 and CDR2 (germline): SEHNR, FQNEAQ (reference sequence). This CDR3 is built from 15 residues. V was cut by 2 bases and J by 4 bases, with 15 bases left in between. Participant ages covered 18 to 89 years across 24 US areas. The sequencing sample was made of PBMCs or T cells enriched from blood (not recorded which). V usage is TRBV7-9 and J usage is TRBJ2-7; unclear D gene. This clonotype originated in a young woman who had recovered from COVID-19. CDR3 protein: CASSLTEAATYEQYF. CDR3 DNA: TGTGCCAGCAGCTTAACCGAAGCAGCGACTTACGAGCAGTACTTC.